A single sample is the source of the 16 T cell receptor beta chains below, sequenced in a study of blood T cell repertoires in COVID-19. Profiled with immunoSEQ multiplex PCR; TCRdb holds only in-frame clones, not every one. The table includes about 60,000 clones, around 91% detected once. The specimen sequenced was peripheral blood. These receptors all stem from a woman between 55 and 75 years old with active COVID-19.

This chain connects TRBV3-1 (or the pseudogene TRBV3-2) to TRBJ2-7; 7 bases match TRBD1. V lost 6 bases to trimming and J lost 2 bases; unmatched junction nucleotides: 4. This CDR3 region has 13 residues. Germline lookup yields CDR1 LGHDT and CDR2 YNNKEL (reference sequence). The CDR3 is CASSRDRTYEQYF. The CDR3 DNA sequence: TGTGCCAGCAGTCGGGACAGAACCTACGAGCAGTACTTC.

The table lists this clone with a few counts. The genes are TRBV27 and TRBJ2-7, with 9 bases identical to TRBD1. From germline, CDR1 is MNHEY and CDR2 SMNVEV (reference sequence). The CDR3 consists of 15 residues. The junction had 8 bases not matched to a gene; V was cut back by 4 bases and J by 4 bases. The CDR3 protein is CASSSGQGTGYEQYF. CDR3 nucleotide sequence: TGTGCCAGCAGTTCCGGACAGGGGACAGGATACGAGCAGTACTTC.

The chain's CDR3 is CATSRDRGGGDEQFF. In DNA, the CDR3 is TGTGCCACCAGCAGAGATCGCGGCGGGGGGGATGAGCAGTTCTTC. This rearrangement joins TRBV15 to TRBJ2-1, with TRBD2 identical over 9 bases. With V trimmed by 0 bases and J by 8 bases, 5 bases remained unmatched. The CDR3 has 15 residues. Per the germline V gene, CDR1 is LNHNV and CDR2 is YYDKDF (reference sequence).

The chain has TRBV6-5 and TRBJ2-7; D may be TRBD1 (6 bases). V was trimmed by 5 bases and J by 2 bases, leaving 16 bases between them. The CDR3 runs 15 residues. Per germline, CDR1 MNHEY and CDR2 SVGAGI. Here the CDR3 DNA reads TGTGCCAGCAGTAACCCCGGGACACCGACCTACGAGCAGTACTTC. It translates to CASSNPGTPTYEQYF.

The rearrangement links TRBV4-2 to TRBJ2-2; 7 positions agree with TRBD2. CDR3 size: 18 residues. Germline CDR1 and CDR2: LGHNA and YNFKEQ. V shed 0 bases, J shed 2 bases, and the junction held 9 bases outside the gene matches. The CDR3 here is CASSQDKRAGLNTGELFF. CDR3 DNA: TGTGCCAGCAGCCAAGATAAGAGAGCGGGGCTTAACACCGGGGAGCTGTTTTTT.

The chain has TRBV18 and TRBJ2-3; D not certain. CDR3 length equals 14 residues. From germline, CDR1 is KGHSH and CDR2 LQKENI. V lost 6 bases to trimming and J lost 0 bases, with 10 bases between them. In DNA form, the CDR3 reads TGTGCCAGCTCCTCCGTCAGAAGCACAGATACGCAGTATTTT. Translating it yields CASSSVRSTDTQYF.

The chain employs TRBV18 and TRBJ2-3; the D gene is possibly TRBD1 (7 bases). The CDR3 totals 15 residues. Germline values: CDR1 KGHSH, CDR2 LQKENI. V lost 3 bases, J lost 2 bases, and 12 bases lay in between. This CDR3 is CASSPRGTFTDTQYF. CDR3 nucleotide sequence: TGTGCCAGCTCACCCAGGGGGACTTTCACAGATACGCAGTATTTT.

The J gene is TRBJ1-2, the V gene TRBV5-1; 7 nucleotides align to TRBD1. Trimming took 2 bases from V and 4 from J; bases not matched to a gene: 11. Germline V gene sequence: CDR1 SGHRS, CDR2 YFSETQ. The CDR3 runs 16 residues. Here the CDR3 reads CASSFGTLGQVYGYTF. The CDR3 DNA is TGCGCCAGCAGCTTCGGTACCCTCGGACAGGTCTATGGCTACACCTTC.

A single count supports this clone. The V gene is TRBV3-1 (or the pseudogene TRBV3-2), the J gene TRBJ1-4, with TRBD1 identical over 7 bases. Germline lookup yields CDR1 LGHDT and CDR2 YNNKEL (reference sequence). CDR3 size: 15 residues. The ends lost 3 bases at V and 6 bases at J; junction bases unmatched: 7. The CDR3 region is CASSHRQGLDEKLFF. CDR3 in DNA: TGTGCCAGCAGCCACCGACAGGGCCTAGATGAAAAACTGTTTTTT.

This sequence joins TRBV5-4 and TRBJ2-5; 14 bases are shared with TRBD2. The CDR3 sequence is 18 residues long. Germline lookup yields CDR1 SGHNT and CDR2 YYREEE (reference sequence). V was clipped by 3 bases and J by 5 bases; unmatched bases: 12. The CDR3 bases are TGTGCCAGCAGCTCCCGACTAGCGGGGGGGCAGGTGACGGAGACCCAGTACTTC. It yields the protein CASSSRLAGGQVTETQYF.

J is TRBJ1-2 and V is TRBV7-9; no firm D call. V dropped 1 base and J dropped 6 bases, with 3 bases sitting between them. Germline assignment: CDR1 SEHNR and CDR2 FQNEAQ (reference sequence). This CDR3 has 11 residues. The CDR3 sequence: CASSLGDGYTF. Written as DNA, the CDR3 is TGTGCCAGCAGCTTAGGAGATGGCTACACCTTC.

The rearrangement uses TRBV7-2 and TRBJ2-7; 8 positions match TRBD1. Losses at the gene ends were 6 bases for V and 0 bases for J; bases not matched to a gene: 4. Germline V gives CDR1 SGHTA, CDR2 FQGNSA. The CDR3 length is 14 residues. In DNA, the CDR3 is TGTGCCAGCAGGCGGGACAGGAGCTCCTACGAGCAGTACTTC. Translation gives CASRRDRSSYEQYF.

This chain uses TRBV7-6 with TRBJ2-7, with D possibly matching TRBD1 (6 bases). V lost 5 bases, J lost 2 bases, and 19 bases lay in between. Germline lookup yields CDR1 SGHVS and CDR2 FNYEAQ. The CDR3 runs 16 residues. The CDR3 is CASSPGTGYETYEQYF. The CDR3 region has the DNA TGTGCCAGCAGCCCGGGCACAGGGTACGAGACCTACGAGCAGTACTTC.

DNA of the CDR3: TGTGCCAGCAGCCAAGATCTTGTCTCCTACGAGCAGTACTTC. Protein sequence: CASSQDLVSYEQYF. The chain couples TRBV3-1 (or the pseudogene TRBV3-2) to TRBJ2-7; D not certain. Germline V gene lookup returns CDR1 LGHDT and CDR2 YNNKEL (reference sequence). CDR3 length: 14 amino acids. V lost 0 bases to trimming and J lost 0 bases, with 6 bases between them.

The chain combines TRBV3-1 (or the pseudogene TRBV3-2) with TRBJ1-1; no clear D. V was pared by 8 bases and J by 1 base, with 17 bases between. CDR1 and CDR2 (germline): LGHDT, YNNKEL (reference sequence). This CDR3 contains 15 residues. DNA of the CDR3: TGTGCCAGCCGAGACTTTAAAGGCCCGAACACTGAAGCTTTCTTT. Translating it yields CASRDFKGPNTEAFF.

This rearrangement joins TRBV19 to TRBJ1-4; perhaps TRBD1 as D (5 bases). Germline V gives CDR1 LNHDA, CDR2 SQIVND (reference sequence). The V end lost 3 bases, the J end lost 6 bases, and 14 bases lay between the germline ends. The CDR3 loop spans 15 amino acids. The CDR3 spells CASSMEGRPHEKLFF. The DNA of the CDR3 is TGTGCCAGTAGTATGGAGGGACGGCCTCATGAAAAACTGTTTTTT.